Shown below are 20 T cell receptor beta chains from a single sample sequenced in a study of cytomegalovirus exposure and HLA in healthy donors. The PCR made use of 60 Vbeta and 13 Jbeta primers. The data were produced by immunoSEQ multiplex PCR, yet TCRdb's version contains in-frame clones alone and is incomplete. Here the sample table reports roughly 77,000 clones. Source material: PBMCs. Receptor source: a man aged 25-45 years in good health and CMV-seronegative.

The chain employs TRBV19 and TRBJ2-1, with 9 nucleotides matching TRBD1. V gave up 3 bases and J gave up 14 bases; unmatched junction bases: 8. Germline V CDR1 and CDR2: LNHDA, SQIVND (reference sequence). This CDR3 is built from 13 residues. CDR3 protein: CASSMVGTGGKFF. DNA for the CDR3: TGTGCCAGTAGTATGGTCGGTACAGGGGGCAAGTTCTTC.

The chain is built from TRBV27 and TRBJ2-7; TRBD1 is a possible D gene (6 bases). This CDR3 region has 14 residues. With 2 bases removed from V and 5 bases from J, the gap between germline ends came to 13 bases. CDR1 MNHEY and CDR2 SMNVEV come from the germline V gene (reference sequence). The CDR3 loop is CASSLISGGHEQYF. The CDR3 nucleotides read TGTGCCAGCAGTTTAATTTCTGGGGGCCACGAGCAGTACTTC.

The rearrangement uses TRBV18 and TRBJ1-3; 9 bases match TRBD1. Germline V lookup: CDR1 KGHSH, CDR2 LQKENI. The V gene end was trimmed by 6 bases and the J gene end by 1 base; junction bases not matched to a gene: 10. This CDR3 region has 17 residues. The chain's CDR3 is CASSITGGSTSGNTIYF. CDR3 DNA: TGTGCCAGCTCGATAACAGGGGGCAGTACTTCTGGAAACACCATATATTTT.

The V gene is TRBV7-6, the J gene TRBJ1-1; D unresolved. This CDR3 is 14 amino acids long. V was pared by 3 bases and J by 5 bases, with 13 bases between. Germline V gene sequence: CDR1 SGHVS, CDR2 FNYEAQ. The CDR3 coding sequence is TGTGCCAGCAGCTTTGGGGAAGGAGGGACTGAAGCTTTCTTT. Residues: CASSFGEGGTEAFF.

A word on this clone: This CDR3 is also generated by other DNA sequences in the sample. The CDR3 loop is CASSYSGGTEAFF. In DNA form, the CDR3 reads TGTGCCAGCAGTTACTCAGGGGGAACTGAAGCTTTCTTT. This rearrangement joins TRBV6-5 to TRBJ1-1; D is possibly TRBD1 (6 bases). This CDR3 has 13 amino acids. V gave up 0 bases and J gave up 5 bases, with 7 bases separating them. Germline assignment: CDR1 MNHEY and CDR2 SVGAGI.

This chain connects TRBV30 to TRBJ2-2, with TRBD2 as a possible D gene (6 bases). Germline V gene sequence: CDR1 GTSNPN, CDR2 SVGIG (reference sequence). Trimming removed 1 base from V and 7 bases from J, with 10 bases in between. This CDR3 comprises 13 residues. CDR3 in amino acids: CAWSETSLGELFF. CDR3 DNA sequence: TGTGCCTGGAGTGAAACTAGCCTCGGGGAGCTGTTTTTT.

The J gene is TRBJ2-3, the V gene TRBV18; D gene unclear. The CDR3 sequence is 12 residues long. CDR1 and CDR2 (germline): KGHSH, LQKENI. Trimming cost V 3 bases and J 3 bases, with 4 bases left between them. The CDR3 DNA is TGTGCCAGCTCACCGAGGACAGATACGCAGTATTTT. This codes for CASSPRTDTQYF. The full variable domain, in which reference TRBV18 and TRBJ2-3 provide the parts outside the CDR3, is NAGVMQNPRHLVRRRGQEARLRCSPMKGHSHVYWYRQLPEEGLKFMVYLQKENIIDESGMPKERFSAEFPKEGPSILRIQQVVRGDSAAYFCASSPRTDTQYFGPGTRLTVL.

This sequence joins TRBV5-1 and TRBJ2-7; TRBD2 agrees at 7 bases. The CDR3 is made up of 13 amino acids. The junction had 3 bases not matched to a gene; V was cut back by 4 bases and J by 2 bases. Germline V gene data show CDR1 as SGHRS and CDR2 as YFSETQ. The CDR3 sequence: CASSRGGTYEQYF. The CDR3 coding sequence is TGCGCCAGCAGCCGCGGGGGAACCTACGAGCAGTACTTC.

The rearrangement links TRBV29-1 to TRBJ2-7, with TRBD1 identical over 8 bases. The CDR3 covers 12 residues. Germline V gene data show CDR1 as SQVTM and CDR2 as ANQGSEA. J gave up 4 bases and V 3 bases, and 2 bases lay outside the gene matches. The CDR3 region is CSVEDREYEQYF. Here the CDR3 DNA reads TGCAGCGTTGAGGACAGGGAATACGAGCAGTACTTC.

V and J are TRBV4-1 and TRBJ1-5; possible D gene TRBD1, 6 bases. Germline assignment: CDR1 MGHRA and CDR2 YSYEKL. Deletions cut 3 bases from V and 6 bases from J, with 15 bases between. The CDR3 has 15 amino acids. As DNA, the CDR3 is TGCGCCAGCAGCCATAACGACAGGTTGCGTCAGCCCCAGCATTTT. This translates into CASSHNDRLRQPQHF.

This rearrangement joins TRBV5-4 to TRBJ1-2; 11 nucleotides line up with TRBD1. Per germline, CDR1 SGHNT and CDR2 YYREEE (reference sequence). The length of the CDR3 is 16 residues. Trimming at V came to 1 base and at J to 8 bases, leaving 10 bases not matched to a gene. The CDR3 DNA reads as TGTGCCAGCAGCTTGCCTCCGGGACAGGGGGATGGAGGCTACACCTTC. It yields the protein CASSLPPGQGDGGYTF.

By frequency, this clone is medium-sized (0.01 to 0.1%). The same CDR3 can be traced to other DNA sequences in this sample. V and J are TRBV7-2 and TRBJ2-1; tentative D call: TRBD2 (6 bases). V was clipped by 5 bases and J by 8 bases, with 19 bases between them. This CDR3 is 15 amino acids long. From germline, CDR1 is SGHTA and CDR2 FQGNSA. CDR3 nucleotides: TGTGCCAGCAGCGCCATTGGCGGGGCCCTAGATGAGCAGTTCTTC. Translation: CASSAIGGALDEQFF.

The chain joins TRBV11-3 to TRBJ2-1, with 12 bases that match TRBD2. The CDR3 sequence is 18 residues long. Germline V gene lookup returns CDR1 SGHNT and CDR2 YENEEA. Trimming cost V 5 bases and J 7 bases; bases outside gene matches: 15. The CDR3 DNA follows: TGTGCCAGCAGCACGCTCCTCTCTAGCGGGAGGGCAGATAATGAGCAGTTCTTC. Protein product: CASSTLLSSGRADNEQFF.

This chain joins TRBV6-4 and TRBJ2-3; D remains unclear. The CDR3 length is 12 residues. V was clipped by 6 bases and J by 5 bases, with 9 bases between them. Germline V lookup: CDR1 MRHNA, CDR2 SNTAGT. DNA for the CDR3: TGTGCCAGCAGACCCCAGATAGATACGCAGTATTTT. Amino acids: CASRPQIDTQYF.

The chain has TRBV6-1 and TRBJ1-2; 12 nucleotides match TRBD1. The CDR3 sequence is 14 residues long. The germline V gene encodes CDR1 MNHNS and CDR2 SASEGT. V was pared by 5 bases and J by 7 bases, with 5 bases of the junction left unmatched. The chain's CDR3 is CASSTGTGGGGYTF. CDR3 nucleotides: TGTGCCAGCAGTACCGGGACAGGGGGCGGTGGCTACACCTTC.

The chain has TRBV7-2 and TRBJ1-2; 8 nucleotides align to TRBD1. This CDR3 has 15 amino acids. Germline V CDR1 and CDR2: SGHTA, FQGNSA. V was clipped by 6 bases and J by 5 bases; unmatched bases: 11. CDR3 sequence: CASRAGTGTLYGYTF. The CDR3 DNA follows: TGTGCCAGCAGAGCCGGGACAGGAACCCTTTATGGCTACACCTTC.

V and J are TRBV4-2 and TRBJ1-1; D might be TRBD1 (6 bases). The CDR3 spans 13 residues. V was shortened by 4 bases and J by 3 bases, with 9 bases between the two germline ends. Germline assignment: CDR1 LGHNA and CDR2 YNFKEQ. This chain's CDR3 is CASSRQADTEAFF. DNA for the CDR3: TGTGCCAGCAGCCGACAGGCGGACACTGAAGCTTTCTTT.

A remark on this clone: Lacking the conserved final phenylalanine or tryptophan, this CDR3 likely reflects a read error. No DNA is shown, since the ends of the CDR3 on it are uncertain; the CDR3 is the one TCRdb lists. The chain links TRBV28 to TRBJ1-5; the table names TRBD1, a call not compared with the DNA. Inclusive of both ends, the CDR3 amounts to 10 amino acids. Germline CDR1 MDHEN, CDR2 SYDVKM. The CDR3 region is CASSLAQGLV.

The chain carries TRBV4-1 and TRBJ1-5, with 8 bases fitting TRBD1. Germline V gene sequence: CDR1 MGHRA, CDR2 YSYEKL. Trimming removed 6 bases from V and 2 bases from J; junction bases left unmatched: 6. CDR3 size: 15 residues. CDR3 sequence reads: CASRRTGKGNQPQHF. The CDR3 nucleotides read TGCGCCAGCAGGCGGACAGGGAAGGGCAATCAGCCCCAGCATTTT.

The CDR3 protein is CASSLGWGTSGGRSYNEQFF. The DNA of the CDR3 is TGTGCCAGCAGCTTAGGCTGGGGGACTAGCGGGGGAAGATCCTACAATGAGCAGTTCTTC. The chain is built from TRBV13 and TRBJ2-1, with 14 nucleotides matching TRBD2. V lost 0 bases to trimming and J lost 1 base; unmatched junction nucleotides: 8. CDR1 PRHDT and CDR2 FYEKMQ come from the germline V gene (reference sequence). This CDR3 comprises 20 residues.